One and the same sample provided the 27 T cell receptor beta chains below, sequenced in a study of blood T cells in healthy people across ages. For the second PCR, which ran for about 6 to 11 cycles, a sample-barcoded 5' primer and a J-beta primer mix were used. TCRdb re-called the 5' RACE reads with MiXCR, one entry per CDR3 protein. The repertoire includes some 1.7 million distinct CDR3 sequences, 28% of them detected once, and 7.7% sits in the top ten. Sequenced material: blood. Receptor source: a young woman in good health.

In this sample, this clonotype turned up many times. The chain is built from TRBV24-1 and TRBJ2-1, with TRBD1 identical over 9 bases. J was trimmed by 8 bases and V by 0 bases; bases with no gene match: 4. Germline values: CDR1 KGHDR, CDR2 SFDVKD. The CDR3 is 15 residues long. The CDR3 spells CATSDLGTGRHEQFF. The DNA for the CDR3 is TGTGCCACCAGTGATTTGGGGACAGGGCGTCATGAGCAGTTCTTC.

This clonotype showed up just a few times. This CDR3 is CASAPDSLGRDNQPQHF. The CDR3 coding sequence is TGTGCTAGTGCCCCGGACTCTCTAGGCAGAGATAATCAGCCCCAGCATTTT. The chain uses TRBV12-5 and TRBJ1-5; D is unresolved. The CDR3 consists of 17 residues. CDR1 and CDR2 (germline): LGHNT, FRNRAP. Deletions cut 7 bases from V and 4 bases from J, with 23 bases between.

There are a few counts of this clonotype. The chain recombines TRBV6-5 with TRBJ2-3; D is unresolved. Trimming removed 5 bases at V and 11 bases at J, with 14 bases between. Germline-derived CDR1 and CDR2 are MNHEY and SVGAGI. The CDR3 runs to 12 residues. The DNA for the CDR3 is TGTGCCAGCAGTCACAGCCCACTCGGGCAGTATTTT. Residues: CASSHSPLGQYF.

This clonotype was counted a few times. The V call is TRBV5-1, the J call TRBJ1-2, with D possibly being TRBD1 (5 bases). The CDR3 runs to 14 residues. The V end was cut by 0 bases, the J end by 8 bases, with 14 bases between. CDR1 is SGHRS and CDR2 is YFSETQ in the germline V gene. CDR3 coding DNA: TGCGCCAGCAGCTTGGACCCTAGCGGGGGAGGCTACACCTTC. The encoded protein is CASSLDPSGGGYTF.

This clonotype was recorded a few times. The CDR3 DNA follows: TGTGCCAGCAGCGCGCCCCATGACAGGGGGCAAGCCTACGAGCAGTACTTC. Protein product: CASSAPHDRGQAYEQYF. The chain couples TRBV7-9 to TRBJ2-7, with 10 bases matching TRBD1. CDR3 length: 17 amino acids. V gave up 5 bases and J gave up 2 bases; unmatched junction bases: 12. CDR1 and CDR2 from the germline V gene are SEHNR and FQNEAQ (reference sequence).

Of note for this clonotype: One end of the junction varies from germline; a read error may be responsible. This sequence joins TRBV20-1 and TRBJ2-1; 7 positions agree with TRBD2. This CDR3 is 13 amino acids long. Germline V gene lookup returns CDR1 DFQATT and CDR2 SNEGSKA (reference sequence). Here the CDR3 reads CSAVGRGFYEQDF. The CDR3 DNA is TGCAGTGCTGTGGGGAGGGGTTTCTACGAGCAGGACTTC.

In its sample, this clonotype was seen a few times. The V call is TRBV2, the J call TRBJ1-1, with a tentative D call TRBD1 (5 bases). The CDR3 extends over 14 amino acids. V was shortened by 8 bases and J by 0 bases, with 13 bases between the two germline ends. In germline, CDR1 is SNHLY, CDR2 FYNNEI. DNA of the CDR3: TGTGCCAGCGGGGAGGGGAGGATGAACACTGAAGCTTTCTTT. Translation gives CASGEGRMNTEAFF.

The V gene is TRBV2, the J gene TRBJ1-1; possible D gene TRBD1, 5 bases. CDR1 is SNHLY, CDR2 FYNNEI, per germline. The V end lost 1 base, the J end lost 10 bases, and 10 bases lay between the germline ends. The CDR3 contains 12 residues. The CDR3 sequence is CASSEVRDVAFF. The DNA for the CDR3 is TGTGCCAGCAGTGAAGTACGGGACGTAGCTTTCTTT.

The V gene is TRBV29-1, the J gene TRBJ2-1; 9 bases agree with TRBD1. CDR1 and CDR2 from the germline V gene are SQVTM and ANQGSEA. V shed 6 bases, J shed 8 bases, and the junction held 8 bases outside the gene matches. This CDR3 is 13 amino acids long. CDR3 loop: CSVKGQGLDEQFF. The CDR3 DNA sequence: TGCAGCGTGAAGGGACAGGGATTGGATGAGCAGTTCTTC.

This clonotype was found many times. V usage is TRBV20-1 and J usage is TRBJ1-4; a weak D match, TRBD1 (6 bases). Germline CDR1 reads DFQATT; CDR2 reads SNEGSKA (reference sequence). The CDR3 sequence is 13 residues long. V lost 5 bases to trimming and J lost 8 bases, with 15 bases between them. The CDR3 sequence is CSARRDMGEKLFF. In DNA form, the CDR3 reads TGCAGTGCTCGCCGGGACATGGGCGAAAAACTGTTTTTT.

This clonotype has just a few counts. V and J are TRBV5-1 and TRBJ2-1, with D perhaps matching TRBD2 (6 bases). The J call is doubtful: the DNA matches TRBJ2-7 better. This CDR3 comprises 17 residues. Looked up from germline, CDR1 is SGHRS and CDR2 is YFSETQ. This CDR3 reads CASSLLVADDSYNEQYF. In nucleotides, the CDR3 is TGCGCCAGCAGCCTACTAGTAGCGGACGACTCCTACAATGAGCAGTACTTC.

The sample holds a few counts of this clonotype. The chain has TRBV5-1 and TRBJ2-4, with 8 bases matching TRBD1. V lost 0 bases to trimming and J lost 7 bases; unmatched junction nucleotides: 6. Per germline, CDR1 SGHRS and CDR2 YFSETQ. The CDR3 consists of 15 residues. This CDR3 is CASSLAYTGGNIQYF. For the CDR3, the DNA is TGCGCCAGCAGCTTGGCCTATACAGGGGGGAACATTCAGTACTTC.

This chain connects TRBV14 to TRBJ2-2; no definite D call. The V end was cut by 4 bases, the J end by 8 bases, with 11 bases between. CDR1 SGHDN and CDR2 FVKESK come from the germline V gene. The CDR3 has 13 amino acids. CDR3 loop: CASSLVWRGELFF. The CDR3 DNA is TGTGCCAGCAGCCTCGTATGGAGAGGGGAGCTGTTTTTT.

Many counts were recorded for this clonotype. CDR3 loop: CATITGLAGVNEQYF. The CDR3 bases are TGTGCCACCATCACCGGACTAGCGGGGGTCAACGAGCAGTACTTC. The chain links TRBV15 to TRBJ2-7, with 13 bases that match TRBD2. With V trimmed by 7 bases and J by 5 bases, 8 bases remained unmatched. This CDR3 is built from 15 residues. Germline CDR1 LNHNV, CDR2 YYDKDF (reference sequence).

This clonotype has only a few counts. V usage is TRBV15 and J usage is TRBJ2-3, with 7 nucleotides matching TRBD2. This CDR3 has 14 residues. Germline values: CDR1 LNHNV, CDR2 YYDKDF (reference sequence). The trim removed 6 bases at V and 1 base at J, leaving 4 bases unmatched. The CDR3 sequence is CATRRGGGTDTQYF. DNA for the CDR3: TGTGCCACCAGACGCGGGGGTGGCACAGATACGCAGTATTTT.

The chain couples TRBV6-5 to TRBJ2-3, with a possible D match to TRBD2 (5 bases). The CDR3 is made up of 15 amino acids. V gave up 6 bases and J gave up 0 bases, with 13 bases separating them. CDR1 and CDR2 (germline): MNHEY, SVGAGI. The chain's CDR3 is CASRYDGKSTDTQYF. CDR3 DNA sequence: TGTGCCAGCAGATACGACGGGAAGAGCACAGATACGCAGTATTTT.

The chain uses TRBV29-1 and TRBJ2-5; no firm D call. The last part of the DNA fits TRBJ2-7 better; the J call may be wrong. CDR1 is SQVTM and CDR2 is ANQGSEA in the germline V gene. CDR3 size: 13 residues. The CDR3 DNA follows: TGCAGCGTTGAAGGCCAGGACGCGACCGAGCAGTACTTC. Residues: CSVEGQDATEQYF.

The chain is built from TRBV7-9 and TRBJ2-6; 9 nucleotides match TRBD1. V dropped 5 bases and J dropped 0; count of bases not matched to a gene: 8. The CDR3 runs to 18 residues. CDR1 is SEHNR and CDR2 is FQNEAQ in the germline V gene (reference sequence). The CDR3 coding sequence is TGTGCCAGCAGCGGGAACAGGGGGCGCAACTCTGGGGCCAACGTCCTGACTTTC. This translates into CASSGNRGRNSGANVLTF.

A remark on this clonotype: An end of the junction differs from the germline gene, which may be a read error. The CDR3 region is CASSQGESGGPEPRHF. CDR3 nucleotides: TGTGCCAGCAGCCAAGGGGAATCGGGGGGACCAGAACCCCGCCACTTT. The J gene is TRBJ1-6, the V gene TRBV4-2; D is perhaps TRBD1 (5 bases). This CDR3 comprises 16 residues. CDR1 and CDR2 from the germline V gene are LGHNA and YNFKEQ.

The DNA for the CDR3 is TGTGCCAGCAGTCCTTTAGCTCGCGAAATCACAGATACGCAGTATTTT. This gives the protein CASSPLAREITDTQYF. V usage is TRBV6-2 or TRBV6-3 and J usage is TRBJ2-3; D call uncertain. The V end was cut by 5 bases, the J end by 2 bases, with 17 bases between. The CDR3 covers 16 residues. The germline V gene has CDR1 MNHEY and CDR2 SVGEGT.

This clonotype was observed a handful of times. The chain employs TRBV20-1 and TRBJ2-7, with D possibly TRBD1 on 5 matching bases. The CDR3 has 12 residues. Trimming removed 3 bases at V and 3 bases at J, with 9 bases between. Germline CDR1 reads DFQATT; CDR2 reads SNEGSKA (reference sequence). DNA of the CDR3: TGCAGTGCTAGTAGACAGATCTACGAGCAGTACTTC. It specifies CSASRQIYEQYF.

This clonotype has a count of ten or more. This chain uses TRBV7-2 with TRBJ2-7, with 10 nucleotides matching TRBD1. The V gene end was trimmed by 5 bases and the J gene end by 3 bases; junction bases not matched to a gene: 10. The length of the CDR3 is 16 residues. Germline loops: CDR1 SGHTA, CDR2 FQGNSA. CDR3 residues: CASSNRDRGPLYEQYF. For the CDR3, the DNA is TGTGCCAGCAGCAACCGGGACAGGGGACCCCTCTACGAGCAGTACTTC.

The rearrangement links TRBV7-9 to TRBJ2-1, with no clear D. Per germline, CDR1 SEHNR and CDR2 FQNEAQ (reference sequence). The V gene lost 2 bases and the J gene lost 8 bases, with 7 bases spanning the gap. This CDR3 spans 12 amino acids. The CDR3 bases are TGTGCCAGCAGCTTAAGGCCGTATGAGCAGTTCTTC. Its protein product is CASSLRPYEQFF.

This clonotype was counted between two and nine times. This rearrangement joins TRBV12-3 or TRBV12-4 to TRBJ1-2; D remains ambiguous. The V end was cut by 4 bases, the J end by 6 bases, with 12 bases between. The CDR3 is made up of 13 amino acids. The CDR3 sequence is CASSSERAHGYTF. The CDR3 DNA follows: TGTGCCAGCAGTTCCGAGCGAGCCCATGGCTACACCTTC.

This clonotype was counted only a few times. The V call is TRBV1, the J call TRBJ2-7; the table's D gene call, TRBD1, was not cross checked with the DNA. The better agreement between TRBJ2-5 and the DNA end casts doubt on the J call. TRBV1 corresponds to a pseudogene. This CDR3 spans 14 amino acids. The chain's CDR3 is CTSSPLIGGETQYF. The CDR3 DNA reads TGCACCAGCAGCCCCCTTATAGGGGGGGAGACCCAGTACTTC.

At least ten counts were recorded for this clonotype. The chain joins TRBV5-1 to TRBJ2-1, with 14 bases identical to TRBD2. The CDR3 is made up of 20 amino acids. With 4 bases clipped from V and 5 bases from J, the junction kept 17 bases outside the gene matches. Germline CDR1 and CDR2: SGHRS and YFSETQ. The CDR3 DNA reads TGCGCCAGCAGCGCACCACCCGGGACTAGCGGGAGAAAAGCACACAATGAGCAGTTCTTC. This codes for CASSAPPGTSGRKAHNEQFF.

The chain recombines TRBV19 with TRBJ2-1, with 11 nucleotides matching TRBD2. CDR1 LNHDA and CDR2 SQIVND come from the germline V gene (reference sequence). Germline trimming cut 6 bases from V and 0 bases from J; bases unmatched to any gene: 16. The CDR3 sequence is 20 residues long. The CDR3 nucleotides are TGTGCCAGTAGAAAGGGACTAGCGGTCGGGTTTCCAAGCTCCTACAATGAGCAGTTCTTC. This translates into CASRKGLAVGFPSSYNEQFF.